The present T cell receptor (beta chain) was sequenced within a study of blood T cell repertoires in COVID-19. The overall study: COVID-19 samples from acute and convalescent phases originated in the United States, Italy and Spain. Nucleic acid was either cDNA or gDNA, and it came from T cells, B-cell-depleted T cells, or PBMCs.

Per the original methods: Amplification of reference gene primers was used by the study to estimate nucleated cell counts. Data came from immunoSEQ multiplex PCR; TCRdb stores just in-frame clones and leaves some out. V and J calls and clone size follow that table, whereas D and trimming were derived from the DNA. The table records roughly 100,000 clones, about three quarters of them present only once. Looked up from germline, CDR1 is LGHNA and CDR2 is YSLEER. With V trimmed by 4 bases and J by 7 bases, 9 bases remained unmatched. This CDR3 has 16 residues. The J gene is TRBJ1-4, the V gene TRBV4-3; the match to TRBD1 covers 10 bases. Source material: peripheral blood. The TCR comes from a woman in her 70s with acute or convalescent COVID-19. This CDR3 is CASSLGQGGGSEKLFF. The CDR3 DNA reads TGCGCCAGCAGCCTTGGACAGGGGGGTGGCAGTGAAAAACTGTTTTTT.